This TCR beta chain is drawn from a study of blood T cell repertoires in COVID-19. As handled by the study authors: Scientists estimated how many nucleated cells there were by amplifying reference gene primers. Libraries were prepared by immunoSEQ multiplex PCR; TCRdb keeps only in-frame clonotypes and omits some of them. V and J calls and clone size are as listed in that table; D and trimming were resolved from the DNA. The data show about 200,000 clones, with approximately 86% seen just once and 3% to 3.5% held by the top ten. There are 12 residues in the CDR3. The germline V gene has CDR1 MNHEY and CDR2 SMNVEV (reference sequence). The V end was cut by 9 bases, the J end by 5 bases, with 11 bases between.

Sequenced material: peripheral blood. This clonotype was obtained from a man in his sixties with acute or convalescent COVID-19. The chain combines TRBV27 with TRBJ2-1; TRBD1 is a possible D gene (5 bases). In DNA form, the CDR3 reads TGTGCCAGTAAAACAGGTAACAATGAGCAGTTCTTC. Translation gives CASKTGNNEQFF.